Listed here is a single T cell receptor (beta chain). The junction had 2 bases not matched to a gene; V was cut back by 4 bases and J by 5 bases. This CDR3 is 15 amino acids long. Per germline, CDR1 LNHDA and CDR2 SQIVND (reference sequence). The source of the sample is a study of OX40 agonist ivuxolimab in advanced cancers. Using immunoSEQ multiplex PCR, the repertoire was profiled, and TCRdb retains in-frame clones only, with some absent. Of fewer than 80,000 clones listed, around 85% are singletons. The material sequenced was CD4+ or CD8+ T cells sorted from blood, taken in a trial of the OX40 agonist ivuxolimab. J is TRBJ2-1 and V is TRBV19, with 13 nucleotides matching TRBD2. This clonotype originated in an adult with an advanced solid tumor such as melanoma, head and neck, liver or kidney cancer. The CDR3 sequence is CASSTGLAGDNEQFF. CDR3 nucleotides: TGTGCCAGTAGTACCGGACTAGCGGGAGACAATGAGCAGTTCTTC.